The source of this TCR beta chain is a study of T cells of healthy individuals. TCRdb itself ran the 5' RACE reads through MiXCR, one entry per CDR3 protein. The sample lists approximately 100,000 distinct CDR3 sequences; approximately 15% were seen once. Only a few counts were recorded for this clonotype. V lost 3 bases, J lost 3 bases, and 6 bases lay in between. CDR3 length: 12 residues. This sequence joins TRBV12-3 or TRBV12-4 and TRBJ2-7; D gene uncertain. The receptor's source is a human donor in good health. Here the CDR3 reads CASSFEFYEQYF. The CDR3 bases are TGTGCCAGCAGTTTTGAGTTCTACGAGCAGTACTTC.